This entry lists 22 T cell receptor beta chains sequenced from one sample in a study of cytomegalovirus exposure and HLA in healthy donors. PCR primers comprised 60 Vbeta and 13 Jbeta primers. Profiled with immunoSEQ multiplex PCR; TCRdb holds only in-frame clones, not every one. The table shows tens of thousands of clones, with roughly four fifths occurring only once. Sequenced sample: PBMCs. These receptors were collected from a man between 25 and 39 years old in good health and CMV-seronegative.

J is TRBJ1-5 and V is TRBV19, with a tentative D call TRBD1 (5 bases). Per the germline V gene, CDR1 is LNHDA and CDR2 is SQIVND (reference sequence). This CDR3 comprises 21 residues. Trimming left V 3 bases short and J 0 bases short, with 27 bases between. CDR3 residues: CASSIVPPTGGRWVSNQPQHF. As DNA, the CDR3 is TGTGCCAGTAGTATTGTGCCCCCTACGGGGGGGAGGTGGGTTAGCAATCAGCCCCAGCATTTT.

The rearrangement uses TRBV30 and TRBJ2-5; D possibly corresponds to TRBD1 (5 bases). The DNA matches TRBJ2-7 better at its end, which makes the J call doubtful. The CDR3 is 12 amino acids. Looked up from germline, CDR1 is GTSNPN and CDR2 is SVGIG (reference sequence). Here the CDR3 DNA reads TGTGCCTGGGGTCGGACAACTTACGAGCAGTACTTC. The encoded protein is CAWGRTTYEQYF.

The chain is built from TRBV19 and TRBJ1-1, with TRBD1 identical over 7 bases. Germline CDR1 LNHDA, CDR2 SQIVND (reference sequence). V lost 5 bases to trimming and J lost 0 bases; unmatched junction nucleotides: 12. The CDR3 has 17 residues. For the CDR3, the DNA is TGTGCCAGTAGTCTCCCGCAGGGGGTAGCAATGAACACTGAAGCTTTCTTT. Its protein product is CASSLPQGVAMNTEAFF.

The chain is built from TRBV11-2 and TRBJ2-1, with D possibly being TRBD2 (7 bases). Per germline, CDR1 SGHAT and CDR2 FQNNGV. V was pared by 4 bases and J by 0 bases, with 19 bases between. This CDR3 has 18 amino acids. The CDR3 DNA is TGTGCCAGCAGCTCCGCCCGGGGAGGGGGACTCTCCTACAATGAGCAGTTCTTC. It codes for CASSSARGGGLSYNEQFF.

This rearrangement joins TRBV6-6 to TRBJ2-7; TRBD1 aligns across 10 bases. Germline CDR1 reads MNHNY; CDR2 reads SVGAGI (reference sequence). This CDR3 has 13 residues. The junction had 3 bases not matched to a gene; V was cut back by 6 bases and J by 4 bases. The CDR3 DNA follows: TGTGCCAGCAGCCGGGACAGGGGTTACGAGCAGTACTTC. Translation gives CASSRDRGYEQYF.

This clone was picked up one time. J is TRBJ1-6 and V is TRBV27; TRBD1 might be the D (6 bases). The length of the CDR3 is 14 residues. Between the trimmed V and J ends, which lost 6 bases and 6 bases, there was a span of 12 bases. CDR1 and CDR2 from the germline V gene are MNHEY and SMNVEV (reference sequence). The CDR3 bases are TGTGCCAGCAGCCCTCGCAGGGGTAATTCACCCCTCCACTTT. Protein product: CASSPRRGNSPLHF.

J is TRBJ2-1 and V is TRBV19; D unclear. From germline, CDR1 is LNHDA and CDR2 SQIVND (reference sequence). V lost 0 bases to trimming and J lost 0 bases, with 9 bases between them. This CDR3 has 16 amino acids. This CDR3 is CASSIDLWSSYNEQFF. Here the CDR3 DNA reads TGTGCCAGTAGTATAGATCTGTGGAGCTCCTACAATGAGCAGTTCTTC.

The chain employs TRBV6-5 and TRBJ2-1; TRBD2 is a possible D gene (6 bases). The CDR3 spans 12 residues. The germline V gene encodes CDR1 MNHEY and CDR2 SVGAGI. V gave up 8 bases and J gave up 10 bases, with 15 bases separating them. This CDR3 is CASRDSLREQFF. The CDR3 bases are TGTGCCAGCCGGGACTCCTTAAGGGAGCAGTTCTTC.

This sequence joins TRBV12-5 and TRBJ1-2; 10 positions match TRBD1. Germline V gives CDR1 LGHNT, CDR2 FRNRAP. V gave up 3 bases and J gave up 2 bases; unmatched junction bases: 3. This CDR3 is built from 15 residues. The DNA for the CDR3 is TGTGCTAGTGGTTTCGGACAGGGGGGGAACTATGGCTACACCTTC. It yields the protein CASGFGQGGNYGYTF.

The V call is TRBV10-3, the J call TRBJ2-5; possible D gene TRBD2, 6 bases. Looked up from germline, CDR1 is ENHRY and CDR2 is SYGVKD. The CDR3 is 12 residues long. Trimming took off 7 bases at V and 4 bases at J, with 10 bases between the two ends. Here the CDR3 DNA reads TGTGCCATCAAATCCGGGGGAGAGACCCAGTACTTC. It codes for CAIKSGGETQYF.

This chain uses TRBV7-2 with TRBJ1-1, with 9 bases aligning to TRBD1. CDR1 is SGHTA, CDR2 FQGNSA, per germline. V dropped 5 bases and J dropped 4; count of bases not matched to a gene: 11. The CDR3 has 16 residues. CDR3 sequence: CASSQGQGRSGTEAFF. CDR3 nucleotide sequence: TGTGCCAGCAGCCAAGGACAGGGGAGGTCCGGCACTGAAGCTTTCTTT.

This sequence joins TRBV30 and TRBJ2-7; maybe TRBD1 (5 bases). The ends were cut back, 1 base at V and 2 bases at J, with 6 bases in the middle. The length of the CDR3 is 12 residues. CDR1 and CDR2 from the germline V gene are GTSNPN and SVGIG (reference sequence). CDR3: CAWSGGPYEQYF. The CDR3 coding sequence is TGTGCCTGGAGTGGGGGCCCCTACGAGCAGTACTTC.

This clone was seen more than once but under ten times. The chain employs TRBV10-3 and TRBJ1-6; D unclear. V was trimmed by 9 bases and J by 0 bases, leaving 9 bases between them. Germline lookup yields CDR1 ENHRY and CDR2 SYGVKD. The CDR3 is 14 amino acids. This chain's CDR3 is CAITASSYNSPLHF. The CDR3 DNA sequence: TGTGCCATAACAGCCAGCTCCTATAATTCACCCCTCCACTTT.

The chain's CDR3 is CASRDRDRASYEQYF. CDR3 bases: TGCGCCAGCAGGGACCGGGACAGGGCTTCCTACGAGCAGTACTTC. The rearrangement links TRBV5-1 to TRBJ2-7; 9 bases fit TRBD1. The V segment lost 5 bases and the J segment 1 base; nucleotides outside the gene matches: 7. The CDR3 runs to 15 residues. The germline gives CDR1 SGHRS, CDR2 YFSETQ. The variable domain in full, with the rest retrieved from reference TRBV5-1 and TRBJ2-7, is KAGVTQTPRYLIKTRGQQVTLSCSPISGHRSVSWYQQTPGQGLQFLFEYFSETQRNKGNFPGRFSGRQFSNSRSEMNVSTLELGDSALYLCASRDRDRASYEQYFGPGTRLTVT.

This sequence joins TRBV7-2 and TRBJ2-2; D call uncertain. The CDR3 extends over 14 amino acids. V was trimmed by 3 bases and J by 0 bases, leaving 5 bases between them. The germline V gene encodes CDR1 SGHTA and CDR2 FQGNSA. CDR3 nucleotide sequence: TGTGCCAGCAGCTTCGCAGCGAACACCGGGGAGCTGTTTTTT. Protein sequence: CASSFAANTGELFF.

CDR3 nucleotides: TGTGCCAGCAGTGAATATTTAACAGCCCAAGAGACCCAGTACTTC. The encoded protein is CASSEYLTAQETQYF. This chain connects TRBV25-1 to TRBJ2-5; no clear D gene. This CDR3 has 15 residues. Germline V gene lookup returns CDR1 MGHDK and CDR2 SYGVNS. V was clipped by 0 bases and J by 1 base, with 9 bases between them.

The count of this clone is one. The rearrangement links TRBV18 to TRBJ1-5; D is possibly TRBD1 (5 bases). Germline V gene data show CDR1 as KGHSH and CDR2 as LQKENI. This CDR3 spans 14 amino acids. Deletions cut 6 bases from V and 6 bases from J, with 15 bases between. CDR3 sequence (DNA): TGTGCCAGCTCTTCTCTACAGGAGGGTCAGCCCCAGCATTTT. Amino acid sequence: CASSSLQEGQPQHF.

The chain has TRBV7-2 and TRBJ2-7; D unclear. This CDR3 spans 11 amino acids. V lost 4 bases and J lost 3, with 4 bases in between. From germline, CDR1 is SGHTA and CDR2 FQGNSA. DNA for the CDR3: TGTGCCAGCAGCTACTACTACGAGCAGTACTTC. This gives the protein CASSYYYEQYF.

V gene TRBV4-3 combines with J gene TRBJ1-4; no firm D call. Between the trimmed V and J ends, which lost 3 bases and 8 bases, there was a span of 19 bases. This CDR3 is 16 amino acids long. CDR1 LGHNA and CDR2 YSLEER come from the germline V gene. The CDR3 DNA reads TGCGCCAGCAGCCAGGCCCTACAGTACCCTGGGGAAAAACTGTTTTTT. This translates into CASSQALQYPGEKLFF.

V is TRBV4-2 and J is TRBJ2-1, with a tentative D call TRBD1 (7 bases). Germline assignment: CDR1 LGHNA and CDR2 YNFKEQ. The CDR3 runs 15 residues. V was shortened by 0 bases and J by 9 bases, with 15 bases between the two germline ends. The CDR3: CASSQDEGARGEQFF. CDR3 DNA: TGTGCCAGCAGCCAAGACGAGGGGGCGCGGGGTGAGCAGTTCTTC.

V gene TRBV5-6 combines with J gene TRBJ2-7; TRBD1 is a possible D gene (6 bases). V was pared by 6 bases and J by 2 bases, with 15 bases between. Germline V gives CDR1 SGHDT, CDR2 YYEEEE. The CDR3 loop spans 14 amino acids. CDR3 protein: CASTASDRTYEQYF. The CDR3 nucleotides read TGTGCCAGCACGGCCTCGGACAGAACCTACGAGCAGTACTTC.

V gene TRBV29-1 combines with J gene TRBJ1-2; 7 nucleotides agree with TRBD1. Germline CDR1 is SQVTM and CDR2 is ANQGSEA. There are 13 residues in the CDR3. V trimming: 8 bases; J trimming: 4 bases; junction bases outside the gene matches: 10. CDR3 amino acids: CSLREGGGYGYTF. The CDR3 DNA follows: TGCAGCTTACGAGAAGGGGGCGGCTATGGCTACACCTTC.